The clone carrying this TCR beta chain has a count of ten or more. This sample stems from a study of CD8 T cells in ankylosing spondylitis. Per the germline V gene, CDR1 is SGHTA and CDR2 is FQGTGA. Trimming cost V 5 bases and J 5 bases; bases outside gene matches: 8. The CDR3 length is 15 residues. Quantitative 5'-RACE with molecular barcodes generated TCR beta libraries. Via MiXCR, TCRdb re-called the 5' RACE reads, giving one row per CDR3 protein. This sample has 200,000 or so distinct CDR3 sequences, with roughly 13% found just once. This receptor was identified in a female donor with ankylosing spondylitis or in good health (not recorded which). The source material was blood, either unsorted or a sorted T cell fraction (not recorded which). The chain recombines TRBV7-3 with TRBJ2-3; TRBD2 aligns across 9 bases. In DNA form, the CDR3 reads TGTGCCAGCAGCCACCCTAGCGGGGCTCAAGATACGCAGTATTTT. Residues: CASSHPSGAQDTQYF.